This passage covers 32 T cell receptor beta chains from one sample sequenced in a study of regulatory T cells in long-lasting Graves disease. Arm-PCR of CDR3 regions with iRepertoire HTBI primers generated TCR beta libraries. Each CDR3 protein gets one entry after TCRdb re-called the multiplex PCR reads with MiXCR. The table includes about 460,000 distinct CDR3 sequences, around a fifth detected once. The sample's time point: persistent/refractory GD, antithyroid drugs over 5 years with positive TRAb. Generation of the TCR library employed RNA extracted from PBMCs. This sample comprised peripheral blood mononuclear cells (PBMCs), obtained when the disease was refractory, from a patient treated with antithyroid drugs. These receptors were collected from a female donor with Graves disease.

The J gene is TRBJ1-5, the V gene TRBV15; perhaps TRBD1 as D (5 bases). Germline loops: CDR1 LNHNV, CDR2 YYDKDF (reference sequence). The CDR3 runs to 14 residues. The V and J ends lost 9 bases and 2 bases respectively, with 14 bases between them. The CDR3 DNA sequence: TGTGCCACGAGCGGGACTCCTGGCAATCAGCCCCAGCATTTT. Residues: CATSGTPGNQPQHF.

This clonotype was detected ten times or more. The chain uses TRBV27 and TRBJ2-5; no clear D gene. V lost 2 bases and J lost 5, with 12 bases in between. The V gene's germline CDR1 is MNHEY and CDR2 SMNVEV (reference sequence). The CDR3 contains 14 residues. As DNA, the CDR3 is TGTGCCAGCAGTTTAGCAGTGGCTCCGGAGACCCAGTACTTC. This translates into CASSLAVAPETQYF.

Here the CDR3 DNA reads TGTGCCAGCAGCTCTTTCTCTGGAGGGAACACCGGGGAGCTGTTTTTT. This sequence encodes CASSSFSGGNTGELFF. The rearrangement uses TRBV7-2 and TRBJ2-2; possibly TRBD2 for D (5 bases). Trimming stripped 4 bases from V and 1 base from J, with 13 bases between. The germline CDR1 and CDR2 sequences are SGHTA and FQGNSA. CDR3 length: 16 amino acids.

This clonotype was recorded many times. This rearrangement joins TRBV28 to TRBJ2-7; TRBD1 aligns across 8 bases. J was trimmed by 4 bases and V by 5 bases; bases with no gene match: 10. CDR1 and CDR2 (germline): MDHEN, SYDVKM. The CDR3 contains 15 residues. The CDR3 protein is CASSQTIGQGYEQYF. DNA of the CDR3: TGTGCCAGCAGTCAAACAATCGGACAGGGATACGAGCAGTACTTC.

This clonotype showed up many times. The chain employs TRBV28 and TRBJ1-4, with TRBD1 identical over 8 bases. The CDR3 contains 15 residues. V was clipped by 4 bases and J by 3 bases; unmatched bases: 4. Germline assignment: CDR1 MDHEN and CDR2 SYDVKM. The CDR3 DNA follows: TGTGCCAGCAGTTCCCAGGGGGCGGCTAATGAAAAACTGTTTTTT. Protein: CASSSQGAANEKLFF.

This clonotype came up many times. V is TRBV29-1 and J is TRBJ1-3; D ambiguous. Germline CDR1 is SQVTM and CDR2 is ANQGSEA. The CDR3 has 13 residues. Trimming took off 4 bases at V and 0 bases at J, with 7 bases between the two ends. In DNA form, the CDR3 reads TGCAGCGTTGGCCCCCACTCTGGAAACACCATATATTTT. It translates to CSVGPHSGNTIYF.

A word on this clonotype: A much bigger clone sits one base away, suggesting this may be a read error. The rearrangement uses TRBV29-1 and TRBJ1-1; weak D call: TRBD1 (6 bases). V was clipped by 1 base and J by 0 bases, with 9 bases between them. The V gene's germline CDR1 is SQVTM and CDR2 ANQGSEA. The CDR3 runs 14 residues. The CDR3 region is CSVEGAGVNTEAFF. Here the CDR3 DNA reads TGCAGCGTTGAAGGGGCAGGGGTGAACACTGAAGCTTTCTTT.

This clonotype has at least ten counts. CDR3 protein: CASSQDAGASEAFF. CDR3 DNA: TGTGCCAGCAGCCAAGACGCAGGGGCAAGTGAAGCTTTCTTT. This chain links TRBV3-1 with TRBJ1-1; tentative D call: TRBD1 (6 bases). The germline V gene encodes CDR1 LGHDT and CDR2 YNNKEL (reference sequence). Trimming cost V 0 bases and J 7 bases, with 12 bases left between them. This CDR3 has 14 amino acids.

This clonotype was counted a few times. The chain combines TRBV9 with TRBJ1-4; D possibly corresponds to TRBD1 (5 bases). The V gene lost 4 bases and the J gene lost 3 bases, with 13 bases spanning the gap. The CDR3 length is 15 residues. The germline CDR1 and CDR2 sequences are SGDLS and YYNGEE. CDR3 bases: TGTGCCAGCAGCCCTACTCCGGGGGCTAATGAAAAACTGTTTTTT. Translation gives CASSPTPGANEKLFF.

The table lists this clonotype with many counts. The genes are TRBV28 and TRBJ1-4; D gene ambiguous. With 8 bases removed from V and 2 bases from J, the gap between germline ends came to 12 bases. Germline CDR1 and CDR2: MDHEN and SYDVKM. CDR3 length: 14 residues. The CDR3 protein is CASVSGVTNEKLFF. The CDR3 nucleotides read TGTGCCAGCGTATCGGGCGTTACTAATGAAAAACTGTTTTTT. Complete variable domain (other parts from reference TRBV28 and TRBJ1-4): DVKVTQSSRYLVKRTGEKVFLECVQDMDHENMFWYRQDPGLGLRLIYFSYDVKMKEKGDIPEGYSVSREKKERFSLILESASTNQTSMYLCASVSGVTNEKLFFGSGTQLSVL.

This clonotype occurred a few times. V gene TRBV15 combines with J gene TRBJ1-1; no firm D call. V lost 1 base, J lost 5 bases, and 8 bases lay in between. CDR1 LNHNV and CDR2 YYDKDF come from the germline V gene (reference sequence). The CDR3 extends over 13 amino acids. CDR3 amino acids: CATSRAVETEAFF. The DNA for the CDR3 is TGTGCCACCAGCAGAGCCGTCGAAACTGAAGCTTTCTTT.

This clonotype was seen ten or more times. Being one base from a much bigger clone, this may be a read error. The chain joins TRBV6-1 to TRBJ2-5; D unclear. The V end was cut by 6 bases, the J end by 2 bases, with 4 bases between. CDR3 length equals 11 residues. From germline, CDR1 is MNHNS and CDR2 SASEGT. CDR3 sequence (DNA): TGTGCCAGCAGGACACAAGAGACCCAGTACTTC. Translated: CASRTQETQYF.

This clonotype came up many times. J is TRBJ1-1 and V is TRBV28, with D maybe TRBD1 (5 bases). This CDR3 has 16 residues. Trimming removed 1 base at V and 0 bases at J, with 12 bases between. CDR1 is MDHEN and CDR2 is SYDVKM in the germline V gene. This CDR3 is CASSLSRGRLNTEAFF. For the CDR3, the DNA is TGTGCCAGCAGTTTATCCCGGGGACGGTTGAACACTGAAGCTTTCTTT.

Details on this clonotype: One base away lies a much larger clone, so this may be a sequencing read error. The chain carries TRBV15 and TRBJ1-1; D unclear. CDR3 length: 15 residues. V lost 8 bases to trimming and J lost 0 bases, with 16 bases between them. Germline V gives CDR1 LNHNV, CDR2 YYDKDF (reference sequence). The CDR3 is CATGLTGSLNTEAFF. The CDR3 DNA follows: TGTGCCACCGGCCTAACCGGGTCCCTGAACACTGAAGCTTTCTTT.

The table lists this clonotype with many counts. The chain employs TRBV6-5 and TRBJ1-2, with no clear D. The CDR3 is made up of 13 amino acids. Trimming removed 2 bases at V and 0 bases at J, with 4 bases between. Per germline, CDR1 MNHEY and CDR2 SVGAGI. CDR3 sequence: CASSYKPNYGYTF. Written as DNA, the CDR3 is TGTGCCAGCAGTTACAAACCTAACTATGGCTACACCTTC.

This chain uses TRBV4-1 with TRBJ2-4; no definite D call. Between the trimmed V and J ends, which lost 0 bases and 0 bases, there was a span of 12 bases. Per germline, CDR1 MGHRA and CDR2 YSYEKL. The CDR3 consists of 17 residues. The chain's CDR3 is CASSQEGGLLAKNIQYF. In DNA form, the CDR3 reads TGCGCCAGCAGCCAAGAGGGCGGCTTGCTAGCCAAAAACATTCAGTACTTC.

This clonotype was observed a few times. The chain links TRBV20-1 to TRBJ1-1; D remains unclear. The CDR3 covers 11 residues. Germline V gives CDR1 DFQATT, CDR2 SNEGSKA (reference sequence). The chain's CDR3 is CARRAGTEAFF. The CDR3 bases are TGCGCGAGGAGGGCGGGCACTGAAGCTTTCTTT.

The sample holds a few counts of this clonotype. The chain is built from TRBV5-1 and TRBJ2-7; D not certain. Per germline, CDR1 SGHRS and CDR2 YFSETQ. The CDR3 has 15 amino acids. Between the trimmed V and J ends, which lost 7 bases and 3 bases, there was a span of 20 bases. CDR3 protein: CASRPTSARIYEQYF. The CDR3 region has the DNA TGCGCCAGCCGCCCAACGTCAGCTCGAATCTACGAGCAGTACTTC.

This clonotype was counted between two and nine times. The rearrangement links TRBV7-2 to TRBJ1-5; unclear D gene. The CDR3 is 13 residues long. Per the germline V gene, CDR1 is SGHTA and CDR2 is FQGNSA. Trimming left V 5 bases short and J 5 bases short, with 10 bases between. CDR3 in amino acids: CASSMSSDQPQHF. CDR3 sequence (DNA): TGTGCCAGCAGCATGAGCAGTGATCAGCCCCAGCATTTT.

The V gene is TRBV5-1, the J gene TRBJ2-4, with 7 bases fitting TRBD2. V shed 1 base, J shed 0 bases, and the junction held 13 bases outside the gene matches. The CDR3 loop spans 19 amino acids. Looked up from germline, CDR1 is SGHRS and CDR2 is YFSETQ. In DNA form, the CDR3 reads TGCGCCAGCAGCTTGCTAGCGGTCATTCCGAGTGTAGCCAAAAACATTCAGTACTTC. Translating gives CASSLLAVIPSVAKNIQYF.

This clonotype occurred many times. V and J are TRBV12-3 or TRBV12-4 and TRBJ1-2; D gene uncertain. With 7 bases removed from V and 4 bases from J, the gap between germline ends came to 22 bases. The CDR3 has 16 amino acids. CDR3 sequence reads: CASTAWTGGLSYGYTF. In DNA form, the CDR3 reads TGTGCCAGCACAGCCTGGACCGGTGGACTAAGCTATGGCTACACCTTC.

The chain joins TRBV7-9 to TRBJ2-3; D perhaps matches TRBD2 (6 bases). Germline CDR1 SEHNR, CDR2 FQNEAQ (reference sequence). This CDR3 comprises 13 residues. Trimming removed 8 bases from V and 7 bases from J, with 16 bases in between. CDR3 in DNA: TGTGCCAGCCGTAGCGGAGTAGATCATACGCAGTATTTT. Protein product: CASRSGVDHTQYF.

This clonotype was detected many times. Here the CDR3 DNA reads TGTGCCAGCAGCCAAGGGAGTACTCATGAAAAACTGTTTTTT. Protein product: CASSQGSTHEKLFF. This chain joins TRBV12-3 or TRBV12-4 and TRBJ1-4; D is undetermined. V was shortened by 6 bases and J by 6 bases, with 14 bases between the two germline ends. The CDR3 covers 14 residues.

There are many counts of this clonotype. V and J are TRBV10-3 and TRBJ2-5, with 8 bases matching TRBD2. Trimming at V came to 5 bases and at J to 0 bases, leaving 11 bases not matched to a gene. Germline V gene lookup returns CDR1 ENHRY and CDR2 SYGVKD. The CDR3 loop spans 17 amino acids. The CDR3 loop reads CAISQMAGGTYQETQYF. The CDR3 nucleotides read TGTGCCATCAGTCAAATGGCGGGGGGAACGTACCAAGAGACCCAGTACTTC.

At least ten counts were recorded for this clonotype. The genes are TRBV28 and TRBJ1-5; possible D gene TRBD1, 6 bases. V was cut by 3 bases and J by 0 bases, with 15 bases left in between. The germline V gene has CDR1 MDHEN and CDR2 SYDVKM. This CDR3 spans 17 amino acids. Here the CDR3 reads CASSFPGQIFSNQPQHF. Written as DNA, the CDR3 is TGTGCCAGCAGTTTCCCGGGACAAATATTTAGCAATCAGCCCCAGCATTTT.

This chain connects TRBV20-1 to TRBJ1-2; 7 bases are shared with TRBD1. The CDR3 is made up of 13 amino acids. The germline V gene has CDR1 DFQATT and CDR2 SNEGSKA (reference sequence). V shed 1 base, J shed 5 bases, and the junction held 4 bases outside the gene matches. Written as DNA, the CDR3 is TGCAGTGCTAGAGTCCCGGGACAGTATGGCTACACCTTC. Its translation: CSARVPGQYGYTF.

This clonotype occurred once. The chain recombines TRBV5-1 with TRBJ2-1; 8 nucleotides line up with TRBD2. This CDR3 has 16 amino acids. Germline V lookup: CDR1 SGHRS, CDR2 YFSETQ. Trimming removed 3 bases from V and 4 bases from J; junction bases left unmatched: 9. The CDR3 bases are TGCGCCAGCAGCTGGGCCGTGGTAGCGGGGTACAATGAGCAGTTCTTC. Protein: CASSWAVVAGYNEQFF.

This clonotype has a count of ten or more. The chain joins TRBV20-1 to TRBJ1-2; D is ambiguous. This CDR3 comprises 12 residues. CDR1 is DFQATT, CDR2 SNEGSKA, per germline (reference sequence). Trimming left V 5 bases short and J 5 bases short, with 12 bases between. This CDR3 reads CSALDSRYGYTF. The CDR3 bases are TGCAGTGCTCTGGACTCGCGTTATGGCTACACCTTC.

This clonotype was seen many times. The genes are TRBV28 and TRBJ2-7; 12 bases fit TRBD1. The CDR3 runs 15 residues. The junction had 8 bases not matched to a gene; V was cut back by 4 bases and J by 7 bases. Germline assignment: CDR1 MDHEN and CDR2 SYDVKM. The CDR3 loop is CASSSPGQGAGEQYF. The CDR3 bases are TGTGCCAGCAGTTCCCCGGGACAGGGGGCAGGGGAGCAGTACTTC.

The rearrangement uses TRBV20-1 and TRBJ1-2; TRBD1 agrees at 7 bases. Trimming removed 5 bases from V and 3 bases from J; junction bases left unmatched: 6. The germline CDR1 and CDR2 sequences are DFQATT and SNEGSKA (reference sequence). The CDR3 loop spans 13 amino acids. The CDR3 is CSAPYRGDYGYTF. CDR3 coding DNA: TGCAGTGCTCCTTACAGGGGTGACTATGGCTACACCTTC.

In nucleotides, the CDR3 is TGTGCCAGCAGCTACCGGGCCTTCACCGGGGAGCTGTTTTTT. This encodes CASSYRAFTGELFF. The rearrangement links TRBV11-2 to TRBJ2-2; D is uncertain. The CDR3 loop spans 14 amino acids. Germline V lookup: CDR1 SGHAT, CDR2 FQNNGV. The V end lost 4 bases, the J end lost 4 bases, and 10 bases lay between the germline ends.

For this clonotype: A much larger clone differs from this one at a single base, so this may be a read error. This chain uses TRBV28 with TRBJ1-1, with 7 bases that match TRBD1. The CDR3 is made up of 14 amino acids. With 7 bases clipped from V and 1 base from J, the junction kept 6 bases outside the gene matches. CDR1 is MDHEN, CDR2 SYDVKM, per germline. This CDR3 reads CASNSDRRNTEAFF. The CDR3 bases are TGTGCCAGCAATTCGGACAGGAGGAACACTGAAGCTTTCTTT.